This TCR beta chain was identified in a study of shared clonotypes between healthy human individuals. At the level of the study: Plates per donor: three CD4 naive, three CD4 memory, two CD8 naive, one CD8 memory. Whole-study results and caveats: Rarefaction analysis demonstrated incomplete sorted-subset sequencing notwithstanding large depth. Several donors held 5% to 5.5% of naive CD4 clonotypes in common.

Genomic DNA from each subset was divided evenly over several immunoSEQ plates. Assay used: immunoSEQ multiplex PCR; TCRdb lists only in-frame clones, some missing. The sample carries approximately 2,200,000 clones, roughly 91% recorded once. Terminally differentiated effector memory CD45RA+ cells were left out of the naive CD8 fraction, which was CD45RO-negative and positively selected for CCR7. The CDR3 loop spans 15 amino acids. The V gene end was trimmed by 2 bases and the J gene end by 3 bases; junction bases not matched to a gene: 2. CDR1 LNHDA and CDR2 SQIVND come from the germline V gene (reference sequence). As to this clone: Antigen unknown.

The rearrangement joins TRBV19 to TRBJ1-4; 8 bases align to TRBD1. The material sequenced was naive CD8+ T cells from PBMCs. This receptor was obtained from a man between 18 and 29 years old in good health. Some clones in this sample may be carry-over from other donors' samples. The CDR3 region is CASSIQGASNEKLFF. CDR3 DNA: TGTGCCAGTAGTATACAGGGGGCCTCTAATGAAAAACTGTTTTTT.